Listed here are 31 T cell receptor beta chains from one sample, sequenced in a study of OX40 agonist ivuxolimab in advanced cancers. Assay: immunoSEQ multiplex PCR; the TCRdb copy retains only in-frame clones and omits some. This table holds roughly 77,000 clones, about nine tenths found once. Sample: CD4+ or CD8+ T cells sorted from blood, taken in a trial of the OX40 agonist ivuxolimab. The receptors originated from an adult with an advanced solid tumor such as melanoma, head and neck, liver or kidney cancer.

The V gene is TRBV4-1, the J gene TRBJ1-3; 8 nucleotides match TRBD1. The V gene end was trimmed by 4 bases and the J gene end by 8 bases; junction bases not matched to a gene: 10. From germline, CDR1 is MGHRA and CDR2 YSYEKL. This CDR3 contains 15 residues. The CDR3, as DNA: TGCGCCAGCAGCCGAGGGACAGGATTATCGGACACCATATATTTT. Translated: CASSRGTGLSDTIYF.

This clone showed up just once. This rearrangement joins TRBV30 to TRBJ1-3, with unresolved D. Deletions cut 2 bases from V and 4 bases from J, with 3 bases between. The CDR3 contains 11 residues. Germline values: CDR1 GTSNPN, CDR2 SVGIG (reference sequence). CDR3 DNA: TGTGCCTGGAGTCCCGGAAACACCATATATTTT. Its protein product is CAWSPGNTIYF. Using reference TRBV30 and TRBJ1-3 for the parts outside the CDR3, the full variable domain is SQTIHQWPATLVQPVGSPLSLECTVEGTSNPNLYWYRQAAGRGLQLLFYSVGIGQISSEVPQNLSASRPQDRQFILSSKKLLLSDSGFYLCAWSPGNTIYFGEGSWLTVV.

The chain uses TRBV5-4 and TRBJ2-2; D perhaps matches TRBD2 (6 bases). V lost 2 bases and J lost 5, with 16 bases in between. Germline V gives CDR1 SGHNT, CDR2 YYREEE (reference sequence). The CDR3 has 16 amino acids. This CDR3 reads CASSFSGSGWTGELFF. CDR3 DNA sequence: TGTGCCAGCAGCTTTAGTGGGAGCGGGTGGACCGGGGAGCTGTTTTTT.

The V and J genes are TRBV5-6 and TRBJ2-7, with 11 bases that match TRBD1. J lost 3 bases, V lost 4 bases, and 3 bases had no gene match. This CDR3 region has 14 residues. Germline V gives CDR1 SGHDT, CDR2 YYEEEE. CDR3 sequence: CASSPGTGGYEQYF. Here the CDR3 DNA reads TGTGCCAGCAGCCCCGGGACAGGGGGCTACGAGCAGTACTTC.

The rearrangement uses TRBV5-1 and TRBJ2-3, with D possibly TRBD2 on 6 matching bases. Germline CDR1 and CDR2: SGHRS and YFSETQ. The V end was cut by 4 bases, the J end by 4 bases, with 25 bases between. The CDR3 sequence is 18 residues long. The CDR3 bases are TGCGCCAGCAGCCTGGCGACCCGACTAGTCAGTTCGCCAGATACGCAGTATTTT. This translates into CASSLATRLVSSPDTQYF.

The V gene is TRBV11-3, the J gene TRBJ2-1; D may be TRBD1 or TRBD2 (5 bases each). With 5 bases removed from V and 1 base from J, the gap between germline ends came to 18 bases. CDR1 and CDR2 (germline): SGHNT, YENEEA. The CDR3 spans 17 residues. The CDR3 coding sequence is TGTGCCAGCAGCCCCAGTAGGGGAGTTAGGTCCTACAATGAGCAGTTCTTC. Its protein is CASSPSRGVRSYNEQFF.

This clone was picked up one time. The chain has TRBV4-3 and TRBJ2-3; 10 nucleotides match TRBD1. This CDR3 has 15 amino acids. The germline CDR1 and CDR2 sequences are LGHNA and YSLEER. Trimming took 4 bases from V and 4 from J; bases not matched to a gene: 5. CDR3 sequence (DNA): TGCGCCAGCAGCCCAAGACAGGGGGCCGCAGATACGCAGTATTTT. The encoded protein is CASSPRQGAADTQYF.

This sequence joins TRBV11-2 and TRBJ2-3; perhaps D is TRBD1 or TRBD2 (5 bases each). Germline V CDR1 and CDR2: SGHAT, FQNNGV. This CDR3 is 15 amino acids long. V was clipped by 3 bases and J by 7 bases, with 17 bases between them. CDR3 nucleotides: TGTGCCAGCAGCTTGGTGGGTCTGGGGACCAATACGCAGTATTTT. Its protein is CASSLVGLGTNTQYF.

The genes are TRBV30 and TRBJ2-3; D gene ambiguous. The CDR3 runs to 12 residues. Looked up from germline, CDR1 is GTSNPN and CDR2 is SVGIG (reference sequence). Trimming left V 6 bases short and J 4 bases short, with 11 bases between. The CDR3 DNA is TGTGCCTGCCTAACGTGGGCAGATACGCAGTATTTT. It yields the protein CACLTWADTQYF.

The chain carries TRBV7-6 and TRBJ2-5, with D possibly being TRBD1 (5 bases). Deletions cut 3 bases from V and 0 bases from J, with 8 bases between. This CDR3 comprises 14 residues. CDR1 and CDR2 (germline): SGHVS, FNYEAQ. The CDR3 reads CASSFYRNQETQYF. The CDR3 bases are TGTGCCAGCAGCTTTTACAGGAACCAAGAGACCCAGTACTTC.

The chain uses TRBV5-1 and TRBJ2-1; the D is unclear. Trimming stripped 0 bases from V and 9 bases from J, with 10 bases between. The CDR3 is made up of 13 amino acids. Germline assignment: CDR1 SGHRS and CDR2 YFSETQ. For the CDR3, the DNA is TGCGCCAGCAGCTTGGCTAGATCGGCTGAGCAGTTCTTC. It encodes CASSLARSAEQFF.

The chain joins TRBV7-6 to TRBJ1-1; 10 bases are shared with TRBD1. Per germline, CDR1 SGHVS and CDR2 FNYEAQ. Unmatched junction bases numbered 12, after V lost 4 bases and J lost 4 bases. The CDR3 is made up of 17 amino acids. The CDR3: CASSSMFDRGLSTEAFF. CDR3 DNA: TGTGCCAGCAGCTCCATGTTCGACAGGGGGCTTTCCACTGAAGCTTTCTTT.

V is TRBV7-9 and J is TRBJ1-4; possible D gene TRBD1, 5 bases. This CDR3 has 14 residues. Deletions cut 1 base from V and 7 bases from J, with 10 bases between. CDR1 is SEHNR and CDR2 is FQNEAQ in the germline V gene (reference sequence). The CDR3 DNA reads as TGTGCCAGCAGCTTAGGAGGGACTGGTGAAAAACTGTTTTTT. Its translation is CASSLGGTGEKLFF.

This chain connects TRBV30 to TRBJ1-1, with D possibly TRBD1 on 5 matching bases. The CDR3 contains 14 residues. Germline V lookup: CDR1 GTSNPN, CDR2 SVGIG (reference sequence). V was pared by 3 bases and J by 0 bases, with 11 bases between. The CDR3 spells CAWSTGTLNTEAFF. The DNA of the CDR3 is TGTGCCTGGAGCACTGGGACCTTGAACACTGAAGCTTTCTTT. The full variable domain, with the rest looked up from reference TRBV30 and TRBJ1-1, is SQTIHQWPATLVQPVGSPLSLECTVEGTSNPNLYWYRQAAGRGLQLLFYSVGIGQISSEVPQNLSASRPQDRQFILSSKKLLLSDSGFYLCAWSTGTLNTEAFFGQGTRLTVV.

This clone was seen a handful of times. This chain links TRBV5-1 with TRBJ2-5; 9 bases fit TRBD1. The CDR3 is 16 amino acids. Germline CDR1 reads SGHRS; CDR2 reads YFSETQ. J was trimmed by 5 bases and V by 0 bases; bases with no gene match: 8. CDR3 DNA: TGCGCCAGCAGCTTGGGGTCGACAGGACAGGGGGAGACCCAGTACTTC. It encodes CASSLGSTGQGETQYF. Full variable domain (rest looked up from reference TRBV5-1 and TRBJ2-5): KAGVTQTPRYLIKTRGQQVTLSCSPISGHRSVSWYQQTPGQGLQFLFEYFSETQRNKGNFPGRFSGRQFSNSRSEMNVSTLELGDSALYLCASSLGSTGQGETQYFGPGTRLLVL.

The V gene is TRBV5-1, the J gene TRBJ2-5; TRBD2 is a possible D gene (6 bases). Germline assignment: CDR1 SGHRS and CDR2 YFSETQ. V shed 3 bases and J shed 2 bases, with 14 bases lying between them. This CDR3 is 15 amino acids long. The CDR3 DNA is TGCGCCAGCAGCTGGGCGGGGAGGCTTCAAGAGACCCAGTACTTC. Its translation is CASSWAGRLQETQYF.

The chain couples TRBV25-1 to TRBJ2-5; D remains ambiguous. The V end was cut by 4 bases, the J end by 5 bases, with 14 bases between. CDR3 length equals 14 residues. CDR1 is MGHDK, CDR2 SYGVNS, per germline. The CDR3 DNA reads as TGTGCCAGCAGTGCGCAGAGAGGCCTGGAGACCCAGTACTTC. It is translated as CASSAQRGLETQYF.

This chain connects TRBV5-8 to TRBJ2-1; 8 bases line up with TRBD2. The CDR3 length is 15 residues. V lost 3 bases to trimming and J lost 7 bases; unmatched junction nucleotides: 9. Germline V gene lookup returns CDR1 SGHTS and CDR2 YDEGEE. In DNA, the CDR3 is TGTGCCAGCAGCTGGGGGCGAGGACTAGCTAATGAGCAGTTCTTC. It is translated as CASSWGRGLANEQFF.

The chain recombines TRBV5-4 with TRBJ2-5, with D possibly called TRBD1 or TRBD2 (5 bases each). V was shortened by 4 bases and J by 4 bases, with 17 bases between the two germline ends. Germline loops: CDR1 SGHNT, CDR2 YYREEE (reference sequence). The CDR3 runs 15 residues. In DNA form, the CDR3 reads TGTGCCAGCAGCCCCCCGGGGCAGATAAGAGAGACCCAGTACTTC. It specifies CASSPPGQIRETQYF.

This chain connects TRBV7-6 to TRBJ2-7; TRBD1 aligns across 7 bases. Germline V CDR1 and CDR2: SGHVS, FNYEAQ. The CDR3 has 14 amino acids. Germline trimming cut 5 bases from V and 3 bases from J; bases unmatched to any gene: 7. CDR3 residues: CASSPTGTDYEQYF. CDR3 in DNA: TGTGCCAGCAGCCCAACCGGGACAGACTACGAGCAGTACTTC.

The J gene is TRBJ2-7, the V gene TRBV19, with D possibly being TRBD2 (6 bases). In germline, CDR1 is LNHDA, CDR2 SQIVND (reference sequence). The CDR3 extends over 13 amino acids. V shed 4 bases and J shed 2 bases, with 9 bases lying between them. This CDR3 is CASSRSGPYEQYF. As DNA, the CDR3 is TGTGCCAGTAGTAGAAGCGGGCCCTACGAGCAGTACTTC.

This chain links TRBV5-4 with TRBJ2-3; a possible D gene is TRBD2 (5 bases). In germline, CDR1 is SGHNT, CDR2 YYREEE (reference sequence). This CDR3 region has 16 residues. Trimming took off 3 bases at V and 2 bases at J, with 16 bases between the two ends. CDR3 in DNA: TGTGCCAGCAGCTCCCAGCGGACCCCCCTCACAGATACGCAGTATTTT. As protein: CASSSQRTPLTDTQYF.

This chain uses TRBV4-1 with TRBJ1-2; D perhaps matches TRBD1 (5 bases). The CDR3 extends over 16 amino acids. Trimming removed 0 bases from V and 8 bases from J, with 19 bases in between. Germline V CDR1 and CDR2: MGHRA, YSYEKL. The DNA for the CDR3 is TGCGCCAGCAGCCAAGATCACGGGGGAGTACTACAGGGCTACACCTTC. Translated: CASSQDHGGVLQGYTF.

The CDR3, as DNA: TGCGCCAGCAGCCGCCAGACAGGAGACTACGAGCAGTACTTC. Translated, it gives CASSRQTGDYEQYF. The gene calls are TRBV5-1 and TRBJ2-7; D might be TRBD1 (6 bases). The ends were cut back, 4 bases at V and 3 bases at J, with 14 bases in the middle. The CDR3 spans 14 residues. Germline CDR1 reads SGHRS; CDR2 reads YFSETQ.

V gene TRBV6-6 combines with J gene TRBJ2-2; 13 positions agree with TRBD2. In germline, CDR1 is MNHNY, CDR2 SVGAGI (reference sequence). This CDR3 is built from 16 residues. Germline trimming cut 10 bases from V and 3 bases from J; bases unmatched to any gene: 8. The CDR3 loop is CATPGLAGEYTGELFF. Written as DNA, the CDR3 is TGTGCCACCCCAGGACTAGCGGGAGAGTACACCGGGGAGCTGTTTTTT.

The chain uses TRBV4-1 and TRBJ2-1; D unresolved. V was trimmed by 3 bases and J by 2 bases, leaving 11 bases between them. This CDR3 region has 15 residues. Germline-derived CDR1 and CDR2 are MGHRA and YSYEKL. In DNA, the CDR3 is TGCGCCAGCAGCCATCCTCTTACTCCCTACAATGAGCAGTTCTTC. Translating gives CASSHPLTPYNEQFF.

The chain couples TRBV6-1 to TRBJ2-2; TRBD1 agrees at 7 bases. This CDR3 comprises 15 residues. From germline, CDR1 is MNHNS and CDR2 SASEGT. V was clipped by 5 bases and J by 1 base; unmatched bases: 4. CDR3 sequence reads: CASSRTGENTGELFF. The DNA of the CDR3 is TGTGCCAGCAGTCGGACAGGCGAGAACACCGGGGAGCTGTTTTTT.

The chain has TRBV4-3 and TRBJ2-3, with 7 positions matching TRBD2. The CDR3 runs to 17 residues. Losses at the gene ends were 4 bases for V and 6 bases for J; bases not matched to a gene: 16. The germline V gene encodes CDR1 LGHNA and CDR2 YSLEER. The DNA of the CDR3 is TGCGCCAGCAGCCTGCGAGGGGCTAGCGGAGGGGAGGATACGCAGTATTTT. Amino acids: CASSLRGASGGEDTQYF.

The CDR3: CASSLDGTEAFF. The CDR3 region has the DNA TGTGCCAGCAGCTTGGATGGAACTGAAGCTTTCTTT. The chain joins TRBV6-4 to TRBJ1-1; D is uncertain. The CDR3 is made up of 12 amino acids. V lost 6 bases and J lost 5, with 10 bases in between. The germline gives CDR1 MRHNA, CDR2 SNTAGT.

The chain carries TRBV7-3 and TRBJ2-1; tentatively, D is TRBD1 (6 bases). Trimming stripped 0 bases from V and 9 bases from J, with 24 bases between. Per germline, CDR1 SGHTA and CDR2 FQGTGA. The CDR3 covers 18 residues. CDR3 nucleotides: TGTGCCAGCAGCTTAACTTTCGATGGGGGCCCCATAGGTGGTGAGCAGTTCTTC. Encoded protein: CASSLTFDGGPIGGEQFF. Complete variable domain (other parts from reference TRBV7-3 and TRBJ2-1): GAGVSQTPSNKVTEKGKYVELRCDPISGHTALYWYRQSLGQGPEFLIYFQGTGAADDSGLPNDRFFAVRPEGSVSTLKIQRTERGDSAVYLCASSLTFDGGPIGGEQFFGPGTRLTVL.

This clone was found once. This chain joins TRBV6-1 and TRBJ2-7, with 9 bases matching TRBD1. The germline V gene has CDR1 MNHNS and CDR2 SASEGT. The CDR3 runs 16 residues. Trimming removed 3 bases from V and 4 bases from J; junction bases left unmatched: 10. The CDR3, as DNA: TGTGCCAGCAGTGACCGCGACAGGGGGGGTCGGTACGAGCAGTACTTC. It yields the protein CASSDRDRGGRYEQYF.